Shown below are 8 T cell receptor beta chains from a single sample sequenced in a study of cytomegalovirus exposure and HLA in healthy donors. 13 Jbeta primers and 60 Vbeta primers were used for the PCR. Generated by immunoSEQ multiplex PCR, the TCRdb table keeps only in-frame clones and is missing some. The sample holds 160,000 or so clones, 81% seen once. Sequenced: PBMCs. These receptors all come from a woman aged 45-65 years in good health and CMV-seronegative.

The J gene is TRBJ2-7, the V gene TRBV20-1; D is unclear. The CDR3 runs to 11 residues. The V end was cut by 3 bases, the J end by 1 base, with 4 bases between. Looked up from germline, CDR1 is DFQATT and CDR2 is SNEGSKA (reference sequence). Here the CDR3 reads CSASQSYEQYF. DNA of the CDR3: TGCAGTGCTAGCCAGTCCTACGAGCAGTACTTC.

V is TRBV25-1 and J is TRBJ1-3; 9 positions agree with TRBD1. From germline, CDR1 is MGHDK and CDR2 SYGVNS. V lost 7 bases to trimming and J lost 4 bases; unmatched junction nucleotides: 8. This CDR3 has 15 amino acids. CDR3 amino acids: CASKGPGQGGNTIYF. The CDR3 DNA reads TGTGCCAGCAAGGGACCGGGACAGGGAGGAAACACCATATATTTT.

The rearrangement uses TRBV10-1 and TRBJ2-1, with 14 bases that match TRBD2. The V gene end was trimmed by 3 bases and the J gene end by 7 bases; junction bases not matched to a gene: 2. The CDR3 has 15 amino acids. CDR1 and CDR2 from the germline V gene are WNHNN and SYGVQD (reference sequence). The CDR3 coding sequence is TGCGCCAGCAGTGATGGGACTAGCGGGAGAAATGAGCAGTTCTTC. Protein: CASSDGTSGRNEQFF.

The J gene is TRBJ2-7, the V gene TRBV5-1; 7 bases line up with TRBD1. Unmatched junction bases numbered 12, after V lost 1 base and J lost 2 bases. The CDR3 is made up of 17 amino acids. CDR1 is SGHRS and CDR2 is YFSETQ in the germline V gene. CDR3 loop: CASSLSDTGQRAYEQYF. As DNA, the CDR3 is TGCGCCAGCAGCTTGAGCGATACGGGACAGCGTGCCTACGAGCAGTACTTC.

V and J are TRBV7-9 and TRBJ2-7; perhaps TRBD1 as D (5 bases). V was clipped by 1 base and J by 2 bases, with 9 bases between them. This CDR3 is built from 14 residues. CDR1 SEHNR and CDR2 FQNEAQ come from the germline V gene (reference sequence). For the CDR3, the DNA is TGTGCCAGCAGCTTAGATCCCAGGGCCTACGAGCAGTACTTC. This codes for CASSLDPRAYEQYF.

The chain carries TRBV6-1 and TRBJ1-2; 7 nucleotides match TRBD1. The CDR3 totals 14 residues. Germline assignment: CDR1 MNHNS and CDR2 SASEGT. The J segment lost 7 bases and the V segment lost 8 bases, leaving 13 bases of the junction unmatched. The CDR3 is CASGGNRGGSGYTF. CDR3 DNA: TGTGCCAGCGGGGGTAACAGGGGCGGATCTGGCTACACCTTC.

The sample holds one count of this clone. The rearrangement joins TRBV9 to TRBJ1-5; no reliable D call. Germline CDR1 is SGDLS and CDR2 is YYNGEE. V was cut by 3 bases and J by 4 bases, with 8 bases left in between. The CDR3 totals 13 residues. CDR3 residues: CASSDGRNQPQHF. The CDR3 nucleotides are TGTGCCAGCAGCGATGGGAGAAATCAGCCCCAGCATTTT.

This clone has a handful of counts. The V call is TRBV7-9, the J call TRBJ2-2, with TRBD2 as a possible D gene (6 bases). The CDR3 is made up of 18 amino acids. Germline CDR1 is SEHNR and CDR2 is FQNEAQ (reference sequence). Trimming shortened V by 4 bases and J by 7 bases, and 25 bases separated the two germline ends. The CDR3 protein is CASSSITGTQGGLGELFF. CDR3 in DNA: TGTGCCAGCAGCTCAATTACCGGGACTCAGGGAGGTCTCGGGGAGCTGTTTTTT. Full variable domain (rest looked up from reference TRBV7-9 and TRBJ2-2): DTGVSQNPRHKITKRGQNVTFRCDPISEHNRLYWYRQTLGQGPEFLTYFQNEAQLEKSRLLSDRFSAERPKGSFSTLEIQRTEQGDSAMYLCASSSITGTQGGLGELFFGEGSRLTVL.